The clone carrying this T cell receptor (beta chain) was observed a few times. Its antigen is currently unknown. This sample stems from a study of T cell repertoires in cytomegalovirus infection. TCRdb redid the calling of the reads with MiXCR, one entry per CDR3 protein. The table lists 550,000 to 700,000 distinct CDR3 sequences, 40% of them singletons. In germline, CDR1 is MDHEN, CDR2 SYDVKM. This CDR3 contains 12 residues. Trimming took 8 bases from V and 7 from J, leaving 14 bases between them. Material: cultured PBMCs, obtained from culture after CMV antigen stimulation. The TCR originated in a human donor in good health (CMV status not recorded). Some clones in this sample may be carry-over from other donors' samples. The chain uses TRBV28 and TRBJ1-2; D gene ambiguous. CDR3 residues: CASREGGTGYTF. CDR3 in DNA: TGTGCCAGCCGCGAGGGTGGTACTGGCTACACCTTC.